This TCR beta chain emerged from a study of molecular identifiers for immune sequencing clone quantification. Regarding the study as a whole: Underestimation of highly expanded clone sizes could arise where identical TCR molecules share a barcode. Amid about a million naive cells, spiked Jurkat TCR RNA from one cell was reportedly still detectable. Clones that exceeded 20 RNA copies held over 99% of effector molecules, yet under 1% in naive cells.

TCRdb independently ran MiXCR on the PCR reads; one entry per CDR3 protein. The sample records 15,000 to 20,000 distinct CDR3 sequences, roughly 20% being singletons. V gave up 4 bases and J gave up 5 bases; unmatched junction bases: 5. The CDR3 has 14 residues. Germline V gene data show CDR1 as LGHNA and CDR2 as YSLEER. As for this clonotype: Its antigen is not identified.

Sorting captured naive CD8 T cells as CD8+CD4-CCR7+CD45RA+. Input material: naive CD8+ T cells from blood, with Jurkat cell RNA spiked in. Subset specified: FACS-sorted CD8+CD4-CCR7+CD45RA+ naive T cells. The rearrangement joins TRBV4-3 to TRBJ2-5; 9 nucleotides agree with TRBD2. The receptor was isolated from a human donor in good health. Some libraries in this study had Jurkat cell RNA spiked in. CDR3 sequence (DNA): TGCGCCAGCAGCCGTAGCGGGAGTTTGGAGACCCAGTACTTC. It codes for CASSRSGSLETQYF.